One TCR beta chain is described in this entry. Antigen specificity is unknown. The protocol was immunoSEQ multiplex PCR, while the TCRdb copy is restricted to in-frame clones and leaves out a portion. This table has 65,000 to 100,000 clones, around 90% appearing once. This entry is derived from a study of OX40 agonist ivuxolimab in advanced cancers. The overall study: Two patients with cutaneous melanoma and one with hepatocellular carcinoma, three in total, showed partial responses.

Germline assignment: CDR1 SGHTA and CDR2 FQGNSA. The CDR3 is made up of 15 amino acids. J lost 0 bases, V lost 5 bases, and 6 bases had no gene match. Study results and caveats: The antigens recognized by the expanded peripheral T cells, that is their antigen specificity, were not determined. Certain nonresponders additionally had low normalized T-cell clonal expansion.

Collection of blood occurred at baseline, at cycle 4 day 1, and at cycle 7 day 1. The source was CD4+ or CD8+ T cells sorted from blood, collected in a trial of the OX40 agonist ivuxolimab. The gene calls are TRBV7-2 and TRBJ2-7, with TRBD2 identical over 8 bases. The receptor's source is an adult with an advanced solid tumor such as melanoma, head and neck, liver or kidney cancer. The CDR3 DNA sequence: TGTGCCAGCAGCCTCCCACTAGCGGCCTCCTACGAGCAGTACTTC. Amino acids: CASSLPLAASYEQYF.